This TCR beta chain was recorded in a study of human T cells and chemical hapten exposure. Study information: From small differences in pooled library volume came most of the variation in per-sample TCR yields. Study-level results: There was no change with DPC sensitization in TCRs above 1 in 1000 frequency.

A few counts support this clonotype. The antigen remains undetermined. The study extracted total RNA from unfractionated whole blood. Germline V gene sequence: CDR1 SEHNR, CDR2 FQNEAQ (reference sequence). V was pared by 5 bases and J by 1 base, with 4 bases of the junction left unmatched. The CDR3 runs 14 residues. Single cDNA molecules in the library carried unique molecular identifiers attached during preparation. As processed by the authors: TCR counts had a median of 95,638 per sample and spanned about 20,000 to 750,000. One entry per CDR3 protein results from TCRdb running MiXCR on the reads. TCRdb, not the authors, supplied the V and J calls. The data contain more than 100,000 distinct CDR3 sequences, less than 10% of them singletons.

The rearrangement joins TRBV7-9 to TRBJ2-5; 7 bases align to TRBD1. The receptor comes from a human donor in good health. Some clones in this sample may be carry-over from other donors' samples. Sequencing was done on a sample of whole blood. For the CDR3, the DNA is TGTGCCAGCAGCCCCGACAGGGTCCAAGAGACCCAGTACTTC. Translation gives CASSPDRVQETQYF.